This TCR beta chain was identified during a study of beta chain features in type 1 diabetes (dated by TCRdb to 2017 to 2018). A note on the overall study: No differences in mean age, gender distribution, total cell number or subset yield were found between patients and healthy donors. A total of roughly 100 million sorted cells were examined across all samples, and the number of cells per subset was strongly correlated with RNA yield. Whereas all 28 donors provided naive and central memory subsets, regulatory and stem cell-like memory subsets were isolated from just 8 patients and roughly eight healthy donors. In the study, TCRB repertoires of sorted circulating CD4+ T cell subsets from recently diagnosed type 1 diabetes patients were compared with those of matched healthy donors. Broader findings and caveats from the paper: PCR may preferentially amplify shorter templates, but because patient and control samples were amplified and corrected together, any resulting skew would affect both groups equally. Because cDNA was sequenced instead of genomic DNA, highly expressing activated cells could be over-represented, though the groups showed no difference in activation or CD3 levels. Naive, central memory and regulatory TCRB repertoires appeared to be more similar among patients than among healthy donors. Because small numbers of individuals were included in the HLA sub-analyses, any influence of HLA type on TCRB rearrangement was left unresolved. Patients with type 1 diabetes made fewer insertions and deleted more nucleotides at VDJ recombination sites, implying thymic rearrangement abnormalities. In all four CD4+ subsets, TCRB CDR3 length was moderately but significantly shorter in type 1 diabetes patients.

A single peripheral blood draw of around 100 mL on average was collected from each donor into heparinised tubes. A BD FACSAria II and a panel including CD45RO, CCR7, CD25, CD127, CD95 and CD27 were used to sort naive, central memory, regulatory and stem cell-like memory CD4+ T cells. All sorted populations exceeded 95% purity. PBMCs were separated immediately by Lymphoprep density gradient centrifugation and were stained directly, without being cultured. So that batch effects would be minimized, each experiment stained and sorted samples in pairs, pairing one healthy donor with one patient. The CDR3, cysteine through phenylalanine, is 15 amino acids long. Left in the record is the CDR3 DNA by itself, 45 bases read in frame from the first base. Trimming removed 3 bases from V and 4 bases from J, leaving 13 bases between the germline ends. Based on the germline V gene, the CDR1 and CDR2 sequences are MDHEN and SYDVKM.

Of note for this clone: Its antigen has not been determined. No much larger clone is present one base from it, and per-base qualities are unavailable.

The entire isolated RNA was reverse transcribed using the High Capacity cDNA Reverse Transcription Kit, and thus expressed TCRB transcripts were sequenced. Naive, central memory and regulatory T cell samples underwent deep immunoSEQ sequencing, averaging roughly 3.5 million total reads per sample. Sorted cells were lysed in RLT buffer, and RNA was extracted using DNase-treated RNeasy Micro or Mini kits according to cell number. Each cell subset was processed separately to prevent cross-contamination, with patient and healthy donor samples processed together. TCRB sequences were amplified from cDNA with the immunoSEQ multiplex PCR, producing 87-bp fragments spanning the CDR3 region. The amplicons were sequenced using the Illumina HiSeq platform. Turning to the authors' computational methods: PCR bias was corrected computationally using synthetic template baselines, and reads within Hamming distance 2 were collapsed, with unmergeable singletons discarded. Reads were aligned against IMGT to assign V, D and J genes, CDR3 length and insertions or deletions at six rearrangement sites. Within each subset, clonotype counts were normalized to the number of sorted cells before true diversity and Gini coefficients were calculated with the tcR R package. The overlap coefficient, calculated on TCRB nucleotide sequences, was used to quantify repertoire sharing. As a proxy for the pre-selection repertoire, out-of-frame TCRB sequences from naive cells were analyzed. Not all clones reach the TCRdb copy of this immuneACCESS table, which keeps in-frame sequences only. Checked studies attribute under half of the gap to unresolved V genes and leave the rest unexplained. V, J and clone size reflect that table, while D and trimming were determined from the DNA. The table for this sample lists 250,000 to 300,000 clones; roughly 13% of them were counted only once. 0.017% of the sample belongs to the ten largest clones.

This receptor was taken from a man aged 25 to 45 with type 1 diabetes. The sequence is built from TRBV28 and TRBJ1-5; the D region possibly corresponds to TRBD1 (5 bases align). The material sequenced was naive CD4+ T cells from blood. The intended sense of this specimen's cell subset or site label: true naive CD4+ T cells. The DNA sequence is given as TGTGCCAGCAGTTTGGCATTCGGGGGAAATCAGCCCCAGCATTTT. This translates into CASSLAFGGNQPQHF.